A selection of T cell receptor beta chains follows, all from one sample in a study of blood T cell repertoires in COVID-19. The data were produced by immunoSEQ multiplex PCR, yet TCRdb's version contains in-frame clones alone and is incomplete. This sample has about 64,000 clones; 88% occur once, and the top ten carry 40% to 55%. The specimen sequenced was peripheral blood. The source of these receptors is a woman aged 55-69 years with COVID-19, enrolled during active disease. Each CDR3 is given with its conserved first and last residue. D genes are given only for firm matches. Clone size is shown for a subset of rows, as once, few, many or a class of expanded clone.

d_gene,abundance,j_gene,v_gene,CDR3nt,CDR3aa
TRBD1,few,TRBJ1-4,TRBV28,TGTGCCAGCAGTTTGGGGACAGGGATTAAAGATGAAAAACTGTTTTTT,CASSLGTGIKDEKLFF
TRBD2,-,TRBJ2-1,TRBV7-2,TGTGCCAGCAGCTCACTAGCGGGGTACTACAATGAGCAGTTCTTC,CASSSLAGYYNEQFF
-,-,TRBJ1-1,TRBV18,TGTGCCAGCTCACCTAGACAGAACATGAACACTGAAGCTTTCTTT,CASSPRQNMNTEAFF
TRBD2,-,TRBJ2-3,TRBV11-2,TGTGCCAGCAGCTTAGAAGGCCGGCGGGGGGGCGCAGATACGCAGTATTTT,CASSLEGRRGGADTQYF
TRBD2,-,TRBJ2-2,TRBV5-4,TGTGCCAGCAGCTCCCTAGCGGGGCCCTACACCGGGGAGCTGTTTTTT,CASSSLAGPYTGELFF
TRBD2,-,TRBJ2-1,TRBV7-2,TGTGCCAGCAGCCTCGTAGCGGGAGATTTGTACAATGAGCAGTTCTTC,CASSLVAGDLYNEQFF
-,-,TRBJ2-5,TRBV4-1,TGCGCCAGCAGCCACGCGGAGACCCAGTACTTC,CASSHAETQYF
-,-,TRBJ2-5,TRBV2,TGTGCCAGCAGTCCCCTGGAGGGGATGGGTAGAGAGACCCAGTACTTC,CASSPLEGMGRETQYF
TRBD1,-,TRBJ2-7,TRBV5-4,TGTGCCAGCAGACAGACAGGGGACTCCTACGAGCAGTACTTC,CASRQTGDSYEQYF
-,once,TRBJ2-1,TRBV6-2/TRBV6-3,TGTGCCAGCAGTTACTCGAGGGACATCCCCGGCTCCTACAATGAGCAGTTCTTC,CASSYSRDIPGSYNEQFF
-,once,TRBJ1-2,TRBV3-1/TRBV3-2,TGTGCCAGCAGCCAAGGACAGCTTCGGGGCTACACCTTC,CASSQGQLRGYTF
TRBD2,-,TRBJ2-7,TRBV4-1,TGCGCCAGCAGTTCTAGGGGAGGGTACGAGCAGTACTTC,CASSSRGGYEQYF
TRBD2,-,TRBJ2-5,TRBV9,TGTGCCAGCAGCGTAGCTCCCGCGGGAGTGGGTGAGACCCAGTACTTC,CASSVAPAGVGETQYF
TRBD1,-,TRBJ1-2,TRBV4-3,TGCGCCAGCAGCCAAGGGACAGGGAGAGGCTATGGCTACACCTTC,CASSQGTGRGYGYTF
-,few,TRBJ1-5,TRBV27,TGTGCCAGCAGTTTCACGGGGGGAGGCCAGCCCCAGCATTTT,CASSFTGGGQPQHF
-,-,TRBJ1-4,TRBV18,TGTGCCAGCTCACCGGGACAAGTAACAACTAATGAAAAACTGTTTTTT,CASSPGQVTTNEKLFF
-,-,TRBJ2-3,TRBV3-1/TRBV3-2,TGTGCCAGCAGCCCCCCGGGGAGCACAGATACGCAGTATTTT,CASSPPGSTDTQYF
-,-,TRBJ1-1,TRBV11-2,TGTGCCAGCAGCTTAGCTCTAGTCGCTGAAGCTTTCTTT,CASSLALVAEAFF
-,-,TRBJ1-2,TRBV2,TGTGCCAGCAGTGTGTCACGGTCCTATGGCTACACCTTC,CASSVSRSYGYTF
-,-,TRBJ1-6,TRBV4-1,TGCGCCAGCAGCCAAAGTCCCGCCGTAGGCGACAGTAATTCACCCCTCCACTTT,CASSQSPAVGDSNSPLHF
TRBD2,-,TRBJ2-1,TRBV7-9,TGTGCCAGCAGCCCCCCGGCGAGGGGCATAGCGGGAGGGCCCTATGAGCAGTTCTTC,CASSPPARGIAGGPYEQFF
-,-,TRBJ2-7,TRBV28,TGTGCCAGCGGGAGGATCTACGAGCAGTACTTC,CASGRIYEQYF
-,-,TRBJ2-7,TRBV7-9,TGTGCCAGCAGCTTACAAGGGAGACCCGAGCAGTACTTC,CASSLQGRPEQYF
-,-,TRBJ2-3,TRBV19,TGTGCCAGTAGGGAGTGGCCCGGACTACTTACAGATACGCAGTATTTT,CASREWPGLLTDTQYF
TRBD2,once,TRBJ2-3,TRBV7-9,TGTGCCAGCAGCGCGGCCGGGACTAGCGGACTCACAGATACGCAGTATTTT,CASSAAGTSGLTDTQYF
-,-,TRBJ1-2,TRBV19,TGTGCCAGTAGTGCGAGCCCAGACAGCCTCCCCTTCTACACCTTC,CASSASPDSLPFYTF
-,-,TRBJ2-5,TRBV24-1,TGTGCCACCAGCCTCGGTGGGGGGAGAGAGACCCAGTACTTC,CATSLGGGRETQYF
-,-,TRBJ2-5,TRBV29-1,TGCAGCGTTGAAGGGCAGGGGGGCGAGACCCAGTACTTC,CSVEGQGGETQYF
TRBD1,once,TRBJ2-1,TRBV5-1,TGCGCCAGCAGCTTGGGACAGGGGGTCCCCTACAATGAGCAGTTCTTC,CASSLGQGVPYNEQFF
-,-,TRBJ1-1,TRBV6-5,TGTGCCAGCAGTTCCCTTAACTCGGTGAACACTGAAGCTTTCTTT,CASSSLNSVNTEAFF
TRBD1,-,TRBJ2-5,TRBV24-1,TGTGCCACCAGTGATCCCCCCGGGACAGGGGGCAAACAAGAGACCCAGTACTTC,CATSDPPGTGGKQETQYF
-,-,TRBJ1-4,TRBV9,TGTGCCAGCAGTGAGACAGGCGTTAATGAAAAACTGTTTTTT,CASSETGVNEKLFF
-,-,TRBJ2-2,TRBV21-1,TGTGCCAGCAGCAAACGGGCTCCTCGTTGGGGGCCCTCAAGGCCTACCGGGGAGCTGTTTTTT,CASSKRAPRWGPSRPTGELFF
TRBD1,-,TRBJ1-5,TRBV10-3,TGTGCCATCAGTCGACAGGGCCCCTATAGCAATCAGCCCCAGCATTTT,CAISRQGPYSNQPQHF
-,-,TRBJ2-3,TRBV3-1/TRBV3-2,TGTGCCAGCAGCCAAAATACGCCTGGCCCAACGCAGTATTTT,CASSQNTPGPTQYF
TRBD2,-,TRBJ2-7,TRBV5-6,TGTGCCAGCAGCTTCAGGGCTAGCGGGAGAAATAACGAGCAGTACTTC,CASSFRASGRNNEQYF
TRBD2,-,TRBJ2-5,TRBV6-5,TGTGCCAGCAGTATGGGACTAGCGGGAGTGGAGACCCAGTACTTC,CASSMGLAGVETQYF
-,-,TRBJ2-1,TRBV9,TGTGCCAGCGCCAGGCAGGGGGGTAGTGGGGTCTACAATGAGCAGTTCTTC,CASARQGGSGVYNEQFF
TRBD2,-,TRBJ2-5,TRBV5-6,TGTGCCAGCAGCTACGGGACTAGCGGGGGGAGGGTACAGTACTTC,CASSYGTSGGRVQYF
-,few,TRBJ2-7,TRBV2,TGTGCCAGCAGCGAGGGCCCTCCTATGAGGGAGCAGTACTTC,CASSEGPPMREQYF
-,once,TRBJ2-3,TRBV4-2,TGTGCCAGCAGCCCCCAGGGCGGAGATACGCAGTATTTT,CASSPQGGDTQYF
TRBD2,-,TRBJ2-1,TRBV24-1,TGTGCCACCAGGGCGGGGGATGAGCAGTTCTTC,CATRAGDEQFF
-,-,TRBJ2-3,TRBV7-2,TGTGCCAGCAGCGCCACACAGGCACTTATGCAGTATTTT,CASSATQALMQYF
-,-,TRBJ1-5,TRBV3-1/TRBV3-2,TGTGCCAGCAGCCAAACCTTTCTACAGCCCCAGCATTTT,CASSQTFLQPQHF
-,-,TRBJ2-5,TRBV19,TGTGCCAGTAGTCTAAGCGGGCTTCAAGAGACCCAGTACTTC,CASSLSGLQETQYF
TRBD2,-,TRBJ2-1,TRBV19,TGTGCCAGTAGTCTCAGCGGGAGAACGAATGAGCAGTTCTTC,CASSLSGRTNEQFF
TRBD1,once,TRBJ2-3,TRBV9,TGTGCCAGCAGCGGGACAGGCCCAGATACGCAGTATTTT,CASSGTGPDTQYF
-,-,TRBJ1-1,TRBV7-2,TGTGCCAGCAGCTTAGCGCATGGCAGGAACACTGAAGCTTTCTTT,CASSLAHGRNTEAFF
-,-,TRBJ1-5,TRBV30,TGTGCCTGGAGTGCTCCTAATCAGCCCCAGCATTTT,CAWSAPNQPQHF
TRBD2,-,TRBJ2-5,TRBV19,TGTGCCAGTAACACACGGGGGGGACTAGGAGACGAGACCCAGTACTTC,CASNTRGGLGDETQYF